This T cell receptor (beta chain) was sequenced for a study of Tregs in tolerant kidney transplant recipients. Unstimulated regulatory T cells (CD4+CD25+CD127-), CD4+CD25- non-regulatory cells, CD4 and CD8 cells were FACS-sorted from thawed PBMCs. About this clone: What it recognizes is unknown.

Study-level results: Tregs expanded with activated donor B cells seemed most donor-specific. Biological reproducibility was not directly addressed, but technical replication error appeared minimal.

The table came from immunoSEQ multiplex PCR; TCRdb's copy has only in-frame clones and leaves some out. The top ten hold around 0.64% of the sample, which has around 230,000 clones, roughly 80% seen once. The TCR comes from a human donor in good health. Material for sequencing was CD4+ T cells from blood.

The CDR3 reads CASSVRDAGEKFTDTQYF. The CDR3 region has the DNA TGTGCCAGCAGCGTTCGGGACGCGGGAGAGAAATTCACAGATACGCAGTATTTT. The chain combines TRBV13 with TRBJ2-3; 7 positions match TRBD2. With V trimmed by 5 bases and J by 2 bases, 16 bases remained unmatched. Germline loops: CDR1 PRHDT, CDR2 FYEKMQ (reference sequence). This CDR3 has 18 residues. The complete variable domain, with remaining parts taken from reference TRBV13 and TRBJ2-3, reads AAGVIQSPRHLIKEKRETATLKCYPIPRHDTVYWYQQGPGQDPQFLISFYEKMQSDKGSIPDRFSAQQFSDYHSELNMSSLELGDSALYFCASSVRDAGEKFTDTQYFGPGTRLTVL.